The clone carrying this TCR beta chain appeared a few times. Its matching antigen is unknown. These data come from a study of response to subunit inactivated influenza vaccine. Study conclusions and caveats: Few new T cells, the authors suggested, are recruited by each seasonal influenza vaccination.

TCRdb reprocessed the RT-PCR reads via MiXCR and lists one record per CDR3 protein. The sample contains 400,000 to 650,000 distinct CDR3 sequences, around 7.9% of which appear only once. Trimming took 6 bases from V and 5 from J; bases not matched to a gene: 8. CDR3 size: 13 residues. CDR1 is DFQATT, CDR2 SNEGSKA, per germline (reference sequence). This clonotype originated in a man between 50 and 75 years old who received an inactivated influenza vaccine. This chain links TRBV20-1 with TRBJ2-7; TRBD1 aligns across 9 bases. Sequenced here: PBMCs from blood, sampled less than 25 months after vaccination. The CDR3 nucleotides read TGCAGTGCCCCACCTACAGGGGGCGACGAGCAGTACTTC. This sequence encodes CSAPPTGGDEQYF.